This T cell receptor beta chain appears in the sequencing data of a study of identical twins. TCRdb redid the calling of the 5' RACE reads with MiXCR, one entry per CDR3 protein. The data show around 290,000 distinct CDR3 sequences, around 9.7% seen once. The sample holds a few counts of this clonotype. This CDR3 is built from 14 residues. Germline-derived CDR1 and CDR2 are MNHNS and SASEGT. V dropped 6 bases and J dropped 6 bases, with 18 bases sitting between them. The same sample was also used in a study of yellow fever vaccine responses in identical twins.

This sequence was found in a woman under 30 in good health. The chain links TRBV6-1 to TRBJ2-7, with D unclear. The sequenced material came from CD8+ T cells sorted from blood. The CDR3 nucleotides read TGTGCCAGCAGCCCGGAAATGCCCGTATTCGAGCAGTACTTC. It specifies CASSPEMPVFEQYF.